Described below is a single T cell receptor beta chain sequence and its context. Antigen: not known. Repertoires were generated with immunoSEQ multiplex PCR, while TCRdb's copy carries only in-frame clones and drops some. There are tens of thousands of clones in the sample; 74% occur only once, and 4.5% to 5% lies in the top ten. These data originate in a study of a mutant IDH1 vaccine in newly diagnosed glioma. V was cut by 8 bases and J by 2 bases, with 17 bases left in between. CDR3 length equals 15 residues. Germline V lookup: CDR1 MRHNA, CDR2 SNTAGT. The time point: week 35, safety follow-up. It was 300 ug of mutant IDH1 20-mer peptide that made up each vaccine dose, given with topical imiquimod.

The sample here was PBMCs, taken from a glioma patient whose treatment included an IDH1 peptide vaccine. The TCR originated in a man in his fifties with glioma. This chain uses TRBV6-4 with TRBJ2-3; D is tentatively TRBD1 or TRBD2 (5 bases each). The CDR3 loop reads CASRLSGRITDTQYF. The CDR3, as DNA: TGTGCCAGCCGCCTGTCGGGACGAATCACAGATACGCAGTATTTT.